This entry lists 5 T cell receptor beta chains sequenced from one sample in a study of early T cells in non-severe SARS-CoV-2 infection. TCRdb ran MiXCR on the 5' RACE reads and lists one entry per CDR3 protein. The sample lists about 48,000 distinct CDR3 sequences; roughly 7.7% were seen once. Material for sequencing was whole blood. These receptors originate from an adult who was a healthcare worker with PCR-confirmed SARS-CoV-2 infection or an uninfected control (not recorded which).

The chain employs TRBV3-1 and TRBJ2-1; 12 bases map to TRBD2. CDR1 and CDR2 from the germline V gene are LGHDT and YNNKEL (reference sequence). V trimming: 3 bases; J trimming: 4 bases; junction bases outside the gene matches: 4. The CDR3 contains 16 residues. CDR3 amino acids: CASSHTSGGYYNEQFF. CDR3 sequence (DNA): TGTGCCAGCAGCCATACTAGCGGGGGGTATTACAATGAGCAGTTCTTC.

The sample holds many counts of this clonotype. The CDR3 nucleotides read TGCAGCGTTGACTCTTCCCGGGGGACCCAGTACTTC. Translated, it gives CSVDSSRGTQYF. V and J are TRBV29-1 and TRBJ2-5, with a tentative D call TRBD2 (5 bases). The CDR3 spans 12 residues. Germline CDR1 SQVTM, CDR2 ANQGSEA. V gave up 3 bases and J gave up 7 bases, with 12 bases separating them.

The table lists this clonotype with many counts. This sequence joins TRBV12-3 or TRBV12-4 and TRBJ2-1; 7 positions agree with TRBD1. Trimming at V came to 2 bases and at J to 8 bases, leaving 0 bases not matched to a gene. CDR3 length equals 12 residues. The CDR3 region has the DNA TGTGCCAGCAGTTTAACAGGGGATGAGCAGTTCTTC. It codes for CASSLTGDEQFF.

In DNA, the CDR3 is TGTGCCAGCAGCACCCGACAGGGGAGGGGGCAAGAGACCCAGTACTTC. It codes for CASSTRQGRGQETQYF. The chain recombines TRBV28 with TRBJ2-5, with a tentative D call TRBD1 (8 bases). Germline V CDR1 and CDR2: MDHEN, SYDVKM. CDR3 length: 16 amino acids. V lost 6 bases, J lost 2 bases, and 19 bases lay in between.

This clonotype was seen more than once but under ten times. The chain links TRBV20-1 to TRBJ2-7; D is uncertain. Looked up from germline, CDR1 is DFQATT and CDR2 is SNEGSKA (reference sequence). The CDR3 has 15 residues. Trimming cost V 0 bases and J 7 bases, with 19 bases left between them. Here the CDR3 reads CSARDSSGVSGEQYF. The CDR3 DNA reads as TGCAGTGCTAGAGATTCTTCAGGAGTGAGTGGGGAGCAGTACTTC.